This T cell receptor beta chain comes out of a study of T cell responses to AZD1222 COVID-19 vaccine. Study-level findings and limits: Clonal diversity may have been underestimated in mostly white British donors. The study identified only five or six AZD1222 recipients as seropositive at baseline.

A word on this clone: The antigen is undetermined. Other DNA sequences in the sample encode the same CDR3.

Only in-frame clones appear in the TCRdb table, and some are missing; sequencing was by immunoSEQ multiplex PCR. The table records 100,000 to 130,000 clones, roughly nine tenths of them present only once. This TCR was recovered from an adult who received the AZD1222 COVID-19 vaccine. The source material was peripheral blood, sampled 28 days after the second AZD1222 dose.

DNA of the CDR3: TGTGCCAGCAGCCAAGGGGCCAGCCAAGAGACCCAGTACTTC. It yields the protein CASSQGASQETQYF. The chain recombines TRBV3-1 (or the pseudogene TRBV3-2) with TRBJ2-5; D is unresolved. The ends were cut back, 1 base at V and 1 base at J, with 7 bases in the middle. The germline V gene encodes CDR1 LGHDT and CDR2 YNNKEL (reference sequence). The CDR3 extends over 14 amino acids.